Included here is one T cell receptor (beta chain) sequence, with context. This clone showed up just a few times. Its binding antigen is unknown. Base qualities are not recorded, but no much larger clone differs from it by a single base. Library preparation was by the immunoSEQ multiplex PCR assay. TCRdb carries this immuneACCESS record with in-frame sequences only. Its versions omit some clonotypes, under half of them owing to an unresolved V gene in the studies checked, with the rest unexplained. Here the sample has 75,000 to 80,000 clones; over 85% occur a single time. The ten largest clones represent less than 0.85% of the sample. These data come from a study of T cell changes during pregnancy in multiple sclerosis (dated by TCRdb to about 2019). A note on the overall study: The study examined how the T cell repertoire changed over the course of pregnancy in women with multiple sclerosis.

CDR1 is given as SGHDN and CDR2 as FVKESK, both from the germline V gene. The CDR3 starts with the cysteine, ends with the phenylalanine, and has 13 residues. The read is trimmed to its CDR3 DNA, 39 bases read in frame from base 1. Ends trimmed: V by 4 bases, J by 5 bases; bases unmatched to a gene: 4. The TCR sequence derives from a female donor in good health, enrolled as a control in a pregnancy study. Material: peripheral blood, obtained in the second trimester of pregnancy. The rearrangement combines TRBV14 with TRBJ2-5, with TRBD2 matching 7 junction bases. CDR3 reads: CASSLQGGETQYF. The bases read TGTGCCAGCAGCCTGCAGGGAGGGGAGACCCAGTACTTC.